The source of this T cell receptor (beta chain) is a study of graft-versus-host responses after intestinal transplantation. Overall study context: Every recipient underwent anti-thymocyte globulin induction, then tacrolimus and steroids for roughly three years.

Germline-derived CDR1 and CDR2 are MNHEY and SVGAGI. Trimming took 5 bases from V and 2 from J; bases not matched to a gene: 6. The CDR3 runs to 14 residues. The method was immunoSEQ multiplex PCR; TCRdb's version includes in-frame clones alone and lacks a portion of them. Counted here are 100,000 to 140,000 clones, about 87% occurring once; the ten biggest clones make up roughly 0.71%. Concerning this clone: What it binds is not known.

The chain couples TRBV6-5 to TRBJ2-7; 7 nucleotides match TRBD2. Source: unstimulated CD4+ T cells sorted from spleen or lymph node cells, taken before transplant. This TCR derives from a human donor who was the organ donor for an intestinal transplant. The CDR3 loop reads CASSEGGSAYEQYF. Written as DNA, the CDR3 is TGTGCCAGCAGTGAAGGCGGGAGCGCCTACGAGCAGTACTTC.